Listed here is a single T cell receptor (beta chain). What antigen it recognizes has not been identified. Base qualities are not recorded, but no much larger clone differs from it by a single base. The sample comes from a study of cytomegalovirus exposure and HLA in healthy donors (dated by TCRdb to 2017 to 2019). Describing the broader study: An earlier analysis of some 600 of the donors reported approximately 260 Gb of sequence data and approximately 120 million unique TCR beta sequences obtained from approximately 180 million T cells. Roughly 290 gigabases of sequencing data and 70 million to 95 million unique TCR sequences made up an early release that covered under 750 HLA-typed donors. Among the roughly 400 genotyped donors, approximately 82% belonged to the genetic ancestry cluster associated with self-reported Caucasian donors. The study aimed to test whether signatures of past pathogen exposure could be identified by cataloging public T cell receptors. The study used immunosequencing to profile the T cell repertoires of under 700 subjects and linked those repertoires to cytomegalovirus serostatus. A separate validation cohort of roughly 120 different subjects was used in addition to the 666-subject first cohort. To predict cytomegalovirus infection status, the study combined high-throughput TCR immunosequencing, statistical association of individual TCRs with disease status, and machine learning. A later analysis re-analyzed previously published TCR beta repertoires from 650 to 800 donors and added high-resolution HLA genotyping to study TCR occurrence patterns. In the later analysis, no new phenotypic data were used to find candidate immune exposures; instead, reliance was placed on TCR beta sequences and their occurrence across donors. An earlier analysis of 450 to 750 of the donors used high-throughput TCR beta sequencing to judge whether each TCR beta V gene segment behaved as functional or pseudogenic. Donor age, sex, ethnicity and CMV serostatus were compiled together with the repertoire data. A later genetic analysis used genome-wide SNP genotypes for about 60% of the roughly 700 donors, treating that subset as a discovery cohort. Every discovery cohort repertoire had been produced on one sequencing platform. HLA typing included class I and class II loci at four-digit resolution. The number of typed donors differed by locus: about 620-640 for A, B, C, DRB1 and DQB1; approximately 520 for DQA1; 600 to 610 for DPA1; and about 450 for DPB1. Roughly 5 DR-DQ haplotypes were handled as single units for association and clustering, since linkage in the cohort was strong. Among approximately 370 genotyped donors of the cohort, an average of roughly 230,000 unique TCR beta nucleotide sequences was sequenced per donor, of which about 20% were non-productive. Findings and caveats that apply to the study as a whole: Specific HLA alleles were associated with roughly 17,000 TCR beta sequences at a false discovery rate of 0.05 in a later analysis. Compared with equally common non-associated chains, HLA-associated TCR beta chains in a later analysis were more clonally expanded and had lower generation probabilities. In a later genetic analysis, a missense DCLRE1C variant was associated with V-gene and J-gene trimming of TCR beta chains, and the association was replicated in an independent cohort. Correlated functional status among segregating V segments might be attributable to linkage disequilibrium, but an unknown experimental factor could not be ruled out. Cytomegalovirus status was reported to be diagnosed by the classifier with high specificity and sensitivity in both the original and validation cohorts. A later analysis reported that several top co-occurrence clusters appeared linked to parvovirus B19, influenza, CMV and Epstein-Barr virus. Strong co-occurrence of HLA alleles, especially DR and DQ, made assigning TCR associations to individual alleles difficult. In a later analysis, most CMV-associated TCR beta chains were found to appear HLA-restricted, with HLA associations seemingly driven largely by CMV exposure. In a later analysis, the rate of TCR association differed among HLA loci, with DRB1 alleles having the most associated TCRs and HLA-C alleles having the fewest. Because HLA typing was unavailable for some donors at each locus, only the typed subset was used in association tests. In an earlier analysis of 587 of the donors, most TCR beta V segments appeared in productive rearrangements about 90% or about 30% of the time, broadly matching IMGT annotations. The study gave a list of around 170 TCR beta chains associated with cytomegalovirus. Across donors, most TCR sequences were observed very rarely, whereas some public TCRs were present in many individuals. A further reported finding was that TCR beta sequences accurately predicted the HLA-A and HLA-B alleles for most subjects in the first cohort. A group of highly shared sequence variants was considered likely to be a technical artifact of the sequencing pipeline. In vitro tests confirmed that a few of the cytomegalovirus-associated TCR beta chains recognize cytomegalovirus antigens. Seventeen rarely observed V segments, including chromosome 9 orphons, were excluded from the earlier analysis of approximately 500 of the donors because counts were too low. Immune exposure information for the cohort was limited to CMV serostatus. This cohort had only TCR beta chains sequenced, and the lack of alpha or paired-chain data limited which features could be detected. According to a later genetic analysis, donors in an Asian-associated ancestry cluster had fewer N-insertions in productive TCRs than the roughly 700-donor mean. According to the authors, the approach could potentially be generalized to other disease states and immunological phenotypes. Roughly uniform sequencing depth across donors was assumed in presence/absence analyses, although this assumption may not hold. Because the 87-base-pair reads could not distinguish some IMGT-functional V segments, including TRBV6-2 and TRBV6-3, those segments were excluded.

In total, 630 or so healthy bone marrow donors made up the cohort. Cohort members were all nominally healthy when sampled, although unrecorded immune exposures were likely present. The donor tested CMV seropositive, placing the donor among the 250 to 300 seropositive members of the cohort. Every donor gave a peripheral blood sample, and the peripheral blood mononuclear cells from that sample were used for TCR beta sequencing. The Qiagen DNeasy Blood Extraction Kit was used to extract genomic DNA from the blood cell samples. The library was prepared using the immunoSEQ multiplex PCR assay. For the multiplex PCR, a mixture combining 60 forward primers for TCR Vbeta segments and 13 reverse primers for TCR Jbeta segments was used. The CDR3 region of rearranged TCR beta genes was amplified from genomic DNA by a multiplex PCR assay. Amplified TCR beta libraries were sequenced as 87-base-pair reads on the Illumina HiSeq System. The paper's data handling went like this. In a later analysis, around 80 million unique TCR beta chains were counted across the 666 repertoires, and around 10 million of these chains were shared by at least two donors. Raw reads were error-corrected and collapsed into unique sequences by a nearest-neighbor algorithm in which closely related sequences were merged to remove PCR and sequencing errors. CDR3 sequences were aligned to IMGT reference sequences to assign V, D and J gene segments. Each retained sequence needed at least a six-nucleotide match to both a V gene segment and a J gene segment. Rearrangements were called productive when the CDR3 lacked stop codons and stayed in frame with V and J; all others were non-productive. Following IMGT convention, CDR3 was defined as the stretch from the second conserved V-encoded cysteine up to the conserved J-encoded phenylalanine. The earlier analysis of about 640 of the donors excluded any sequence lacking an unambiguous match to a single V gene segment. In an earlier analysis of a few hundred of the donors, V segments were called functional above 56.7% productive rearrangements and were called segregating when the between-donor standard deviation exceeded 5%. To diagnose cytomegalovirus status from the catalog of TCR beta chain sequences, a statistical classification framework was built. In a later analysis, V and J genes were assigned by comparing TCR nucleotide sequences against IMGT/GENE-DB human TR gene sequences. In a later analysis, CDR3 sequences and most-parsimonious VDJ recombination scenarios were assigned using the TCRdist pipeline. In a later analysis, every TCR beta chain was defined by the combination of its CDR3 amino acid sequence and its V-gene family, and reads without a unique V-gene family were dropped. A later analysis removed 450 to 600 highly shared, low-generation-probability nucleotide sequences to deal with suspected cross-contamination and a sequencing artifact. For each public chain, a later analysis derived a clonal expansion index from normalized ranks of inferred template counts within each repertoire. In a later analysis, generation probabilities were computed with a VDJ recombination model fitted to out-of-frame rearrangements, and the resulting probabilities were checked against IGoR. In a later analysis, hypergeometric tests were used to score TCR-TCR, TCR-HLA and TCR-CMV co-occurrence, with a repertoire-size bias correction applied to TCR pairs. In a later analysis, false discovery rates were estimated by permuting HLA or CMV assignments 20 times. In a later analysis, co-occurring TCRs were grouped using DBSCAN, and TCRdist sequence similarity was added for clustering within HLA-allele-positive subsets. Repertoires with fewer than 30,000 or more than 120,000 public chains, plus five repertoires with anomalous nucleotide sharing, were excluded from co-occurrence clustering. Entries here come from immuneACCESS through TCRdb and include only in-frame sequences with V and J called. Some clones fail to appear in such tables; in the studies checked, an unresolved V gene covers under half of the shortfall, and the cause of the remainder is unknown. V and J calls and clone size come straight from that table; D and trimming were deduced from the DNA. For this sample there are some 150,000 clones; 72% appear just once. The top ten constitute 4.2% of the sample.

The germline V gene supplies CDR1 MGHRA and CDR2 YSYEKL. Inclusive of the bounding cysteine and phenylalanine, the CDR3 is 15 residues long. Only the CDR3 DNA stays, 45 bases, in frame from base 1. V gives up 0 bases and J gives up 1 base, and the segment between their germline ends measures 8 bases. Material for sequencing was PBMCs. The rearranged chain carries TRBV4-1 and TRBJ2-3, and perhaps TRBD1 as D gene, on 5 matching bases. This TCR came from a man between 50 and 59 years old in good health and CMV-seropositive. The nucleotide sequence is TGCGCCAGCAGCCAAGAAGGCAGGGGCACAGATACGCAGTATTTT. This yields the protein CASSQEGRGTDTQYF.